The clone carrying this T cell receptor (beta chain) appeared once. The antigen is not known. The CDR3 loop spans 16 amino acids. Germline assignment: CDR1 SGDLS and CDR2 YYNGEE. The V and J ends lost 1 base and 4 bases respectively, with 15 bases between them. These data are taken from a study of T cell responses to AZD1222 COVID-19 vaccine. Repertoires were generated with immunoSEQ multiplex PCR, while TCRdb's copy carries only in-frame clones and drops some. The table has some 30,000 clones, approximately 90% seen once. General study results and limits: The span of vaccine-associated CD4 TCRs extended across spike, with dominance at 160-218 and 743-854. Mostly white British, mostly female donors; authors suggested clonal diversity may be underestimated.

The TCR sequence derives from an adult in good health. Sequenced here: peripheral blood, sampled on day 0 of AZD1222 vaccination. This sequence joins TRBV9 and TRBJ2-1; a possible D gene is TRBD2 (5 bases). CDR3 sequence reads: CASSVFSLGAYNEQFF. Here the CDR3 DNA reads TGTGCCAGCAGCGTATTCAGCCTGGGAGCATACAATGAGCAGTTCTTC.